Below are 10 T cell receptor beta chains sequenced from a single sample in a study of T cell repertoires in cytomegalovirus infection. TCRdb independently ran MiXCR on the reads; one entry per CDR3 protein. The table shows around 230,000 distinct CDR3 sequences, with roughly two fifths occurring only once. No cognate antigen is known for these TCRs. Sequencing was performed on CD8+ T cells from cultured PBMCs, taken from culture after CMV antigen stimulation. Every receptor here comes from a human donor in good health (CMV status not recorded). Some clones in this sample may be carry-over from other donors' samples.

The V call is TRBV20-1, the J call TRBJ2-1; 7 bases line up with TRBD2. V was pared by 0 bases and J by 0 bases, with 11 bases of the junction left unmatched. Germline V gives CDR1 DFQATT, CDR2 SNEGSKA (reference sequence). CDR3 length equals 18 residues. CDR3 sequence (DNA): TGCAGTGCTAGAGATATCGAGCGGGACCCAAGCTCCTACAATGAGCAGTTCTTC. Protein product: CSARDIERDPSSYNEQFF.

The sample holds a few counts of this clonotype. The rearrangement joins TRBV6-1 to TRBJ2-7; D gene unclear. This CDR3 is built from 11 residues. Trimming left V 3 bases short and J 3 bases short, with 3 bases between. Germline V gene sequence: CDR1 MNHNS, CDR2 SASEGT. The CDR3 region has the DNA TGTGCCAGCAGTGATAGCTACGAGCAGTACTTC. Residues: CASSDSYEQYF.

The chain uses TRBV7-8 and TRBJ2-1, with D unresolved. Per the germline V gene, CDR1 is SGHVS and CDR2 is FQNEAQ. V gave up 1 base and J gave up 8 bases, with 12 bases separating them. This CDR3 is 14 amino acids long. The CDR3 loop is CASSLEKSWDEQFF. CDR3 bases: TGTGCCAGCAGCTTAGAAAAATCATGGGATGAGCAGTTCTTC.

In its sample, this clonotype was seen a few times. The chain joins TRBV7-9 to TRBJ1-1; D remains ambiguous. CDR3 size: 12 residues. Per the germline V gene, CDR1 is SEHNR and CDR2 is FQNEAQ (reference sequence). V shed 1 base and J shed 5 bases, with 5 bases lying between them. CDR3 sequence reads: CASSLVRTEAFF. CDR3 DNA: TGTGCCAGCAGCTTAGTTAGGACTGAAGCTTTCTTT.

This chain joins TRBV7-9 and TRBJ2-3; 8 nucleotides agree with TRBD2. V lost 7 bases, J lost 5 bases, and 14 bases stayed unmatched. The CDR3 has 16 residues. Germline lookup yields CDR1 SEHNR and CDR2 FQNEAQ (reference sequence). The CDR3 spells CASNRRGGRAGDTQYF. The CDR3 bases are TGTGCCAGCAACCGACGGGGGGGGAGGGCCGGAGATACGCAGTATTTT.

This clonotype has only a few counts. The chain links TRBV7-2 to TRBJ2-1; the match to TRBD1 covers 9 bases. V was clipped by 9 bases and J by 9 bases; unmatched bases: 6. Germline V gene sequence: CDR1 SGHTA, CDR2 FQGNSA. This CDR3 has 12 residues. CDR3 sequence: CAREQGAGEQFF. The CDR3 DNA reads TGTGCCAGGGAACAGGGGGCGGGTGAGCAGTTCTTC.

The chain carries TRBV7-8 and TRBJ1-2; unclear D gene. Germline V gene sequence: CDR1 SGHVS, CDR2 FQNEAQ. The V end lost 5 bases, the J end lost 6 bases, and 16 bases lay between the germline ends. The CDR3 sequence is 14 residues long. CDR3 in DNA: TGTGCCAGCAGCCCCCGGCTCGGCGCGGATGGCTACACCTTC. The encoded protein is CASSPRLGADGYTF.

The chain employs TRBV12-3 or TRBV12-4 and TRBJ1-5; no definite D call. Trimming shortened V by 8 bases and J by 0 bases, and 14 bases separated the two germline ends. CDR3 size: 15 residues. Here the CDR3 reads CASSLVQASNQPQHF. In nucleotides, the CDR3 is TGTGCCAGCTCCCTCGTGCAGGCTAGCAATCAGCCCCAGCATTTT.

This CDR3 reads CASSSSRGQFF. The DNA for the CDR3 is TGCGCCAGCAGCTCCTCCCGTGGGCAGTTCTTC. This chain connects TRBV5-1 to TRBJ2-1; D unclear. The CDR3 has 11 amino acids. The V and J ends lost 3 bases and 12 bases respectively, with 10 bases between them. Germline V gene sequence: CDR1 SGHRS, CDR2 YFSETQ. The full variable domain, rest sourced from reference TRBV5-1 and TRBJ2-1, is KAGVTQTPRYLIKTRGQQVTLSCSPISGHRSVSWYQQTPGQGLQFLFEYFSETQRNKGNFPGRFSGRQFSNSRSEMNVSTLELGDSALYLCASSSSRGQFFGPGTRLTVL.

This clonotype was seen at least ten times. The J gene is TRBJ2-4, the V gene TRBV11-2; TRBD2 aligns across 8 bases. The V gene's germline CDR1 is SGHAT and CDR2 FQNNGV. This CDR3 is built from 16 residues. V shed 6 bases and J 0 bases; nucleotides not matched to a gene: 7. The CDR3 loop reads CASSSAGGLAKNIQYF. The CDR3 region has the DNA TGTGCCAGCAGTTCCGCGGGGGGCTTAGCCAAAAACATTCAGTACTTC.